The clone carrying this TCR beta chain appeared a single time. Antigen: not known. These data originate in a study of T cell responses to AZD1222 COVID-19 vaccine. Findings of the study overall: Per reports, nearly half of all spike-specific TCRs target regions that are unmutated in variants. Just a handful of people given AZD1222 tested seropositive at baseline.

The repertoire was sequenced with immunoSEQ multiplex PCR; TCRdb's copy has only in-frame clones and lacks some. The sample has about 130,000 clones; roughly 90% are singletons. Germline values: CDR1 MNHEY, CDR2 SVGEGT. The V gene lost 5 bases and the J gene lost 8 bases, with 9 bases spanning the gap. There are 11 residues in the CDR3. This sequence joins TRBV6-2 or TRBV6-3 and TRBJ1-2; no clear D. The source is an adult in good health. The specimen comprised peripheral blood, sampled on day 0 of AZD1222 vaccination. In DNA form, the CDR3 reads TGTGCCAGCAGTCAAATGGGCGGCTACACCTTC. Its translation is CASSQMGGYTF.